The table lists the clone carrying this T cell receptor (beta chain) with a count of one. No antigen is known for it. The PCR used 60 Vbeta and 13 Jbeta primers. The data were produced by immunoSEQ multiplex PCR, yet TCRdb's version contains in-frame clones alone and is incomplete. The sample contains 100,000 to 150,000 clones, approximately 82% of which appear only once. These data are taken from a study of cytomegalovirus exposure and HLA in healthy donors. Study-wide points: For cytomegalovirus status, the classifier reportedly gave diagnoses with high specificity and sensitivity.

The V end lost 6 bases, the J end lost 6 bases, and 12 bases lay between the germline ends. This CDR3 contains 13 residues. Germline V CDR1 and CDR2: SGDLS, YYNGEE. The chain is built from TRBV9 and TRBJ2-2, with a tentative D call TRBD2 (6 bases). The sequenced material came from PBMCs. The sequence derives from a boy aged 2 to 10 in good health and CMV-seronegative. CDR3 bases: TGTGCCAGCACCGGGGGAAGGCCCGGGGAGCTGTTTTTT. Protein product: CASTGGRPGELFF.